The present TCR beta chain was sequenced within a study of T cell responses to AZD1222 COVID-19 vaccine. Per germline, CDR1 SGHVS and CDR2 FQNEAQ. CDR3 size: 13 residues. Trimming took 5 bases from V and 3 from J; bases not matched to a gene: 4. Study-wide points: Among those given AZD1222, only 5 to 7 were seropositive at baseline.

Doses given second, at about 4 or about 12 weeks, were pooled. This clone was observed a single time. Its specificity is not known. Measured with immunoSEQ multiplex PCR; TCRdb has only the in-frame clones, and not every one. In the table there are under 150,000 clones, around 88% of which are singletons. The rearrangement links TRBV7-8 to TRBJ2-7; TRBD2 matches 7 bases. The origin of this receptor is an adult who received the AZD1222 COVID-19 vaccine. Here the sequenced sample was peripheral blood, taken 28 days after the second AZD1222 dose. In nucleotides, the CDR3 is TGTGCCAGCAGCCTTAGCGGGCTCTACGAGCAGTACTTC. It yields the protein CASSLSGLYEQYF.